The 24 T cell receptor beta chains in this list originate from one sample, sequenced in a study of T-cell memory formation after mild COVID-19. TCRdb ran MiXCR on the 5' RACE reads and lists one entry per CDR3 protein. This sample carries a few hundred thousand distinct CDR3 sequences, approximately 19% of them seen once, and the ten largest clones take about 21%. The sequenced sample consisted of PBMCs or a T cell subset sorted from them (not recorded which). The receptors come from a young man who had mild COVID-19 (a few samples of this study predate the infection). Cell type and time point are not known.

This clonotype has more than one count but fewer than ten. CDR3 residues: CASSVTSGVTDTQYF. For the CDR3, the DNA is TGTGCCAGCAGCGTTACTAGCGGGGTAACAGATACGCAGTATTTT. The chain is built from TRBV7-2 and TRBJ2-3; TRBD2 matches 10 bases. The germline V gene encodes CDR1 SGHTA and CDR2 FQGNSA. V dropped 5 bases and J dropped 3; count of bases not matched to a gene: 5. The CDR3 sequence is 15 residues long. Based on the CDR3 plus reference TRBV7-2 and TRBJ2-3, the full variable domain is GAGVSQSPSNKVTEKGKDVELRCDPISGHTALYWYRQSLGQGLEFLIYFQGNSAPDKSGLPSDRFSAERTGGSVSTLTIQRTQQEDSAVYLCASSVTSGVTDTQYFGPGTRLTVL.

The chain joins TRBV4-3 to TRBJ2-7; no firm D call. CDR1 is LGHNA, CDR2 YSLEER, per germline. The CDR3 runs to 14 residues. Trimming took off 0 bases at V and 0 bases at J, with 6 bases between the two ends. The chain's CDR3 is CASSQERSSYEQYF. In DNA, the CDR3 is TGCGCCAGCAGCCAAGAGCGGTCCTCCTACGAGCAGTACTTC.

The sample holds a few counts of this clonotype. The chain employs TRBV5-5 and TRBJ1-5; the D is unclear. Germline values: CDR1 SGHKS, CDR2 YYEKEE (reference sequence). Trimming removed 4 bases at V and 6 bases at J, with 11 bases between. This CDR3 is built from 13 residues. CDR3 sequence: CASSVHPSQPQHF. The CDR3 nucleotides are TGTGCCAGCAGCGTACACCCCTCTCAGCCCCAGCATTTT.

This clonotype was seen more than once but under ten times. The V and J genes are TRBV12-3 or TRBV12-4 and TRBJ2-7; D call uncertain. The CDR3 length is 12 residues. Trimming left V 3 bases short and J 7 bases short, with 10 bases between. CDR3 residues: CASSFIPWEQYF. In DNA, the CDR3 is TGTGCCAGCAGTTTTATCCCCTGGGAGCAGTACTTC.

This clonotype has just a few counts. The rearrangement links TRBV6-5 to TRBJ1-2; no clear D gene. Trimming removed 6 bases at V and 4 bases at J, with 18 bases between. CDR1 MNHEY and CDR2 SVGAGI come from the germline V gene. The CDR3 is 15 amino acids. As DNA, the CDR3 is TGTGCCAGCAGCACGCCCTCGACCTTCGGCTATGGCTACACCTTC. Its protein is CASSTPSTFGYGYTF.

CDR3 region: CASSSWSGGAGETQYF. In DNA, the CDR3 is TGTGCCAGCAGCAGCTGGAGCGGGGGGGCGGGGGAGACCCAGTACTTC. The chain couples TRBV7-2 to TRBJ2-5, with 10 bases matching TRBD2. This CDR3 has 16 amino acids. Germline CDR1 reads SGHTA; CDR2 reads FQGNSA. With 5 bases clipped from V and 5 bases from J, the junction kept 11 bases outside the gene matches. Together with reference TRBV7-2 and TRBJ2-5, the CDR3 gives the full variable domain: GAGVSQSPSNKVTEKGKDVELRCDPISGHTALYWYRQSLGQGLEFLIYFQGNSAPDKSGLPSDRFSAERTGGSVSTLTIQRTQQEDSAVYLCASSSWSGGAGETQYFGPGTRLLVL.

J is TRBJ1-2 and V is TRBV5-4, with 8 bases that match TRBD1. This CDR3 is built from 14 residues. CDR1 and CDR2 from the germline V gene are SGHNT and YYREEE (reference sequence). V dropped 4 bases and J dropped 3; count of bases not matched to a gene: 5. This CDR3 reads CASSTNRGDYGYTF. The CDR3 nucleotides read TGTGCCAGCAGCACGAACAGGGGGGACTATGGCTACACCTTC. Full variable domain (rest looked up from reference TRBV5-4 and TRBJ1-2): ETGVTQSPTHLIKTRGQQVTLRCSSQSGHNTVSWYQQALGQGPQFIFQYYREEENGRGNFPPRFSGLQFPNYSSELNVNALELDDSALYLCASSTNRGDYGYTFGSGTRLTVV.

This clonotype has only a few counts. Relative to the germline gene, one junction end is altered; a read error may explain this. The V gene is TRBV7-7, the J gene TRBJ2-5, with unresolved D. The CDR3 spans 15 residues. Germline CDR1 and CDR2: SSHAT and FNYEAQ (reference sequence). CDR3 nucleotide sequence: TGTGCTAGCAGCTTAGGTTCTGGTAACGGAGAGACCCAGTACTTC. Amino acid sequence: CASSLGSGNGETQYF.

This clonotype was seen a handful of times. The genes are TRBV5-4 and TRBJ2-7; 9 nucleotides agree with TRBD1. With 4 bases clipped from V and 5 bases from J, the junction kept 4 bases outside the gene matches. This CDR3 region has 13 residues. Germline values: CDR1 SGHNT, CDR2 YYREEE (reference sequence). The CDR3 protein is CASSKQGADEQYV. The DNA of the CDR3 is TGTGCCAGCAGCAAACAGGGGGCGGACGAGCAGTACGTC.

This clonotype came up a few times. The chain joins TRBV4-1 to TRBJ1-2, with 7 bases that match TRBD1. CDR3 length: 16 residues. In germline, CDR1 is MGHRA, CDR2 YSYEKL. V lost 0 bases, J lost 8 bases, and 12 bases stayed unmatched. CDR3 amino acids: CASSQEDRIYVSGYTF. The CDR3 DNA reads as TGCGCCAGCAGCCAAGAGGACAGGATATATGTTTCGGGCTACACCTTC.

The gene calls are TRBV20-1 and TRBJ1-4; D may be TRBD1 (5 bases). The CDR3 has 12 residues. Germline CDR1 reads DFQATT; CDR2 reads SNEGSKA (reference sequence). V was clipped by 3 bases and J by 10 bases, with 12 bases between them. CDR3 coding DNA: TGCAGTGCTAGTTTCCCGGGGGGAAAACTGTTTTTT. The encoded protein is CSASFPGGKLFF.

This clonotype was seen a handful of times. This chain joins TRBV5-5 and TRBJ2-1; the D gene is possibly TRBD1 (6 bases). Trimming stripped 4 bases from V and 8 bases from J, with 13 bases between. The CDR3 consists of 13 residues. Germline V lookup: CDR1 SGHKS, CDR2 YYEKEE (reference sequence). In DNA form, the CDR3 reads TGTGCCAGCAGCGCGACAGGTGAAGATGAGCAGTTCTTC. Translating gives CASSATGEDEQFF.

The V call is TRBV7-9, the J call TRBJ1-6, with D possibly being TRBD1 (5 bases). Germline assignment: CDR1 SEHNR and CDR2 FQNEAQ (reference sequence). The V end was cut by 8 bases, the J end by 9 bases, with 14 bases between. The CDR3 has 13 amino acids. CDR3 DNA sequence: TGTGCCAGCGGAGTCCCAGGGAGTTCACCCCTCCACTTT. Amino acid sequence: CASGVPGSSPLHF.

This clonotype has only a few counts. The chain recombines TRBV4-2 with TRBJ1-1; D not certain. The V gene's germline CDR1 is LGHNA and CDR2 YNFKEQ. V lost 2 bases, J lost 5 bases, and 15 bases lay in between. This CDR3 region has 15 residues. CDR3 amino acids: CASSQLGTLRTEAFF. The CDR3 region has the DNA TGTGCCAGCAGCCAATTAGGCACGCTTCGGACTGAAGCTTTCTTT.

Written as DNA, the CDR3 is TGTGCCAGCAGCTTGGTGACTAGCGGGGGCGGAGATACGCAGTATTTT. Translated, it gives CASSLVTSGGGDTQYF. The chain employs TRBV5-6 and TRBJ2-3, with 12 nucleotides matching TRBD2. The CDR3 has 16 amino acids. Germline values: CDR1 SGHDT, CDR2 YYEEEE. Trimming removed 0 bases from V and 5 bases from J; junction bases left unmatched: 4.

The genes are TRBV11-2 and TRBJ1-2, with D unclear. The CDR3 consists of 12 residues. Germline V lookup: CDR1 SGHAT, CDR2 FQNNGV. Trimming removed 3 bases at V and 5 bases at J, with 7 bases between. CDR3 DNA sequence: TGTGCCAGCAGCTTTACAGAGTATGGCTACACCTTC. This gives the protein CASSFTEYGYTF. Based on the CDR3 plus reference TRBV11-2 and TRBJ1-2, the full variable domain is EAGVAQSPRYKIIEKRQSVAFWCNPISGHATLYWYQQILGQGPKLLIQFQNNGVVDDSQLPKDRFSAERLKGVDSTLKIQPAKLEDSAVYLCASSFTEYGYTFGSGTRLTVV.

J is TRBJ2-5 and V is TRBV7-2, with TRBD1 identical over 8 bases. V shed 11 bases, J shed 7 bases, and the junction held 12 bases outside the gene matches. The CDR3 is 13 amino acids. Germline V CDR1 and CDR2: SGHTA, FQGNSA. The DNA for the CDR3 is TGTGCCGAGGGGAGACAGGGGCTCGGGACCCAGTACTTC. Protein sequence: CAEGRQGLGTQYF.

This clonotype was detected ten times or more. CDR3 bases: TGTGCCAGCAGCTGGGCGACAGGGCGAGAGACCCAGTACTTC. It specifies CASSWATGRETQYF. This rearrangement joins TRBV5-6 to TRBJ2-5; 7 bases are a match to TRBD1. Germline V gene lookup returns CDR1 SGHDT and CDR2 YYEEEE. There are 14 residues in the CDR3. J gave up 4 bases and V 3 bases, and 6 bases lay outside the gene matches.

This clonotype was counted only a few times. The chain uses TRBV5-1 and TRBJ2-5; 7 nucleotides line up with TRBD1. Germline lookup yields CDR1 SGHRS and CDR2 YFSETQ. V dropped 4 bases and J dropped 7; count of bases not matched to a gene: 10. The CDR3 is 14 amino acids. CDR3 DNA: TGCGCCAGCAGCAGCCGACAGGGTGGCGGGACCCAGTACTTC. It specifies CASSSRQGGGTQYF.

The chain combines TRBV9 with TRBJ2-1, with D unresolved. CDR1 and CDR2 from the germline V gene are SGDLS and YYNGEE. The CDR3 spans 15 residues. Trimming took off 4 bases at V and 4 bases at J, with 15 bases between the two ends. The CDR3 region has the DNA TGTGCCAGCAGCTCCGATCTCCCCCTTTACAATGAGCAGTTCTTC. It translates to CASSSDLPLYNEQFF.

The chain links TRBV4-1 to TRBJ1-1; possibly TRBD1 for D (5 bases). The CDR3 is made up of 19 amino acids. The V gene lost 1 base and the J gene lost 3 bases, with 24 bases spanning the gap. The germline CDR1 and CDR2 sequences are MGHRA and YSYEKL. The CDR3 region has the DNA TGCGCCAGCAGCCAAGGCGCACGGTTGGCAGGGACGAGGGACACTGAAGCTTTCTTT. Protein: CASSQGARLAGTRDTEAFF.

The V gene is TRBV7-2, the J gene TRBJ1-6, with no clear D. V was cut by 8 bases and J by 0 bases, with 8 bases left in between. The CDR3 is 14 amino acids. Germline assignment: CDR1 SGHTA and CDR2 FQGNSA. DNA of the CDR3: TGTGCCAGCCTCGGGAGCTCCTATAATTCACCCCTCCACTTT. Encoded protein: CASLGSSYNSPLHF.

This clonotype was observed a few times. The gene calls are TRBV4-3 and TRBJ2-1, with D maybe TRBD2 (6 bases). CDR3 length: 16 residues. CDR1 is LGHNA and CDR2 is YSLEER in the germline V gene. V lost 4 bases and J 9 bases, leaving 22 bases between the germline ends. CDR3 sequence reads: CASSPTGELAPGEQFF. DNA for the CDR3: TGCGCCAGCAGCCCAACGGGAGAGCTAGCCCCGGGTGAGCAGTTCTTC.

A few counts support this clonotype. The CDR3 is CASSLLGRMGRPKNIQYF. The CDR3 bases are TGTGCCAGCAGCTTATTGGGCAGGATGGGCAGGCCCAAAAACATTCAGTACTTC. This rearrangement joins TRBV11-3 to TRBJ2-4; no definite D call. This CDR3 comprises 18 residues. Trimming took 2 bases from V and 2 from J, leaving 19 bases between them. Per the germline V gene, CDR1 is SGHNT and CDR2 is YENEEA.